Listed below are T cell receptor beta chains from one sample, sequenced in a study of blood T cell repertoires in COVID-19. The data were produced by immunoSEQ multiplex PCR, yet TCRdb's version contains in-frame clones alone and is incomplete. The table lists hundreds of thousands of clones, roughly 80% of them singletons. The sequenced sample was peripheral blood. The receptor set was obtained from a woman aged 40 to 55 with active or convalescent COVID-19. CDR3s include the opening cysteine and the closing phenylalanine or tryptophan. Fields, in order: D gene, J gene, clone size, V gene, CDR3 protein, CDR3 DNA. D genes are given only for firm matches. A clone size is listed for some rows: how often the clone was seen (once, few, many), or a class if it is expanded.

TRBD1 TRBJ1-1 . TRBV19 CASSPGWDRASHTEAFF TGTGCCAGTAGCCCTGGGTGGGACAGGGCGTCGCACACTGAAGCTTTCTTT
. TRBJ1-1 . TRBV12-3/TRBV12-4 CASRPQGGTEAFF TGTGCCAGCAGACCCCAGGGAGGCACTGAAGCTTTCTTT
TRBD1 TRBJ1-4 . TRBV11-2 CASSKNRGQGNEKLFF TGTGCCAGCAGCAAAAACAGGGGACAGGGGAACGAAAAACTGTTTTTT
TRBD1 TRBJ1-6 few TRBV3-1/TRBV3-2 CASSRRQGVNSPLHF TGTGCCAGCAGCCGCCGACAGGGGGTTAATTCACCCCTCCACTTT
. TRBJ1-1 once TRBV2 CASSYDYLAEAFF TGTGCCAGCAGTTATGACTATCTGGCTGAAGCTTTCTTT
TRBD1 TRBJ1-2 . TRBV9 CASSAGGAYGYTF TGTGCCAGCAGCGCAGGGGGCGCTTATGGCTACACCTTC
TRBD1 TRBJ2-5 . TRBV10-3 CAIRAGQGKAETQYF TGTGCCATCAGAGCAGGACAGGGAAAGGCAGAGACCCAGTACTTC
. TRBJ2-7 . TRBV28 CASWRDGGYEQYF TGTGCCAGCTGGAGGGACGGAGGCTACGAGCAGTACTTC
. TRBJ1-2 . TRBV7-9 CASSFSGYYGYTF TGTGCCAGCAGCTTCTCCGGGTACTATGGCTACACCTTC
. TRBJ1-2 once TRBV5-6 CASSLVGALSNYGYTF TGTGCCAGCAGCTTGGTTGGCGCACTATCTAACTATGGCTACACCTTC
TRBD1 TRBJ1-6 . TRBV7-9 CASSSGQENSPLHF TGTGCCAGCAGCTCTGGACAGGAAAATTCACCCCTCCACTTT
TRBD1 TRBJ1-1 . TRBV6-5 CASSYSGQGAGTEAFF TGTGCCAGCAGTTACTCCGGACAGGGGGCGGGCACTGAAGCTTTCTTT
TRBD1 TRBJ1-3 . TRBV3-1/TRBV3-2 CASSQTPGGGNTIYF TGTGCCAGCAGCCAAACACCAGGGGGCGGAAACACCATATATTTT
. TRBJ1-4 . TRBV3-1/TRBV3-2 CASSPLGAQEKLFF TGTGCCAGCAGCCCCCTAGGGGCCCAGGAAAAACTGTTTTTT
. TRBJ2-3 . TRBV5-1 CASSLAGVSTDTQYF TGCGCCAGCAGCTTGGCCGGGGTAAGCACAGATACGCAGTATTTT
. TRBJ1-5 . TRBV28 CASSDPVAGILPQHF TGTGCCAGCAGTGACCCCGTTGCCGGGATTTTGCCCCAGCATTTT
TRBD1 TRBJ2-2 . TRBV6-5 CASSYQGANTGELFF TGTGCCAGCAGTTACCAGGGGGCGAACACCGGGGAGCTGTTTTTT
TRBD1 TRBJ1-4 . TRBV7-9 CASSLTLETGGEKLFF TGTGCCAGCAGCTTAACGCTGGAGACAGGGGGTGAAAAACTGTTTTTT